This entry describes one TCR beta chain. Its target is unknown. Germline CDR1 SQVTM, CDR2 ANQGSEA. The CDR3 has 16 amino acids. V lost 4 bases to trimming and J lost 6 bases; unmatched junction nucleotides: 15. The sample belongs to a study of cytomegalovirus exposure and HLA in healthy donors. Study details: The same platform as the 650 to 700 first-cohort repertoires was used for the 100 to 150 validation repertoires, a later analysis reported. Broader study findings: One later analysis, an examination of the roughly 130 validation repertoires, found that first-cohort TCR clusters tended to co-occur in them. The classifier reportedly diagnosed cytomegalovirus status with high sensitivity and specificity. The listing of 150 to 200 TCR beta chains classed them as cytomegalovirus-associated.

TCRdb's table, derived via immunoSEQ multiplex PCR, lists solely in-frame clones and lacks some. The sample includes about 150,000 clones, approximately 92% seen only once; the top ten take 9%. The TCR was taken from a woman aged 18-29 years in good health and CMV-seropositive. The sequencing sample was made of PBMCs. V gene TRBV29-1 combines with J gene TRBJ2-7; 10 nucleotides align to TRBD1. The CDR3 sequence is CSVAGSGDRGLAEQYF. In DNA form, the CDR3 reads TGCAGCGTTGCCGGGTCTGGGGACAGGGGACTGGCCGAGCAGTACTTC.